The rows below give T cell receptor beta chains drawn from one sample of a study of T cell responses to AZD1222 COVID-19 vaccine. The table came from immunoSEQ multiplex PCR; TCRdb's copy has only in-frame clones and leaves some out. The repertoire consists of about 150,000 clones, with 93% occurring once and the leading ten covering just over 5%. The starting material was peripheral blood, obtained on day 0 of AZD1222 vaccination. These receptors all come from an adult in good health. The CDR3 runs from the conserved cysteine through the conserved F or W. A D gene is named only where the DNA matches it firmly. The size of a clone is reported for some rows only, either as once, few or many, or as a class for expanded clones.

D	J	V	size	CDR3	DNA
.	TRBJ1-6	TRBV30	.	CAWRRGVEDSPLHF	TGTGCCTGGAGACGGGGGGTTGAAGATTCACCCCTCCACTTT
.	TRBJ1-1	TRBV5-1	.	CASSLDGGMNTEAFF	TGCGCCAGCAGCTTGGATGGCGGAATGAACACTGAAGCTTTCTTT
TRBD1	TRBJ2-1	TRBV2	.	CASRGTGSFSYNEQFF	TGTGCCAGCAGGGGGACAGGGTCGTTCTCCTACAATGAGCAGTTCTTC
.	TRBJ2-7	TRBV28	.	CASSFLVTRLYEQYF	TGTGCCAGCAGTTTTCTGGTGACTAGATTATACGAGCAGTACTTC
.	TRBJ1-6	TRBV6-6	few	CASRTGTMGANSPLHF	TGTGCCAGCAGGACCGGGACGATGGGGGCAAATTCACCCCTCCACTTT
.	TRBJ1-1	TRBV19	.	CASSDRALNTEAFF	TGTGCCAGTTCGGACAGAGCCCTGAACACTGAAGCTTTCTTT
.	TRBJ1-1	TRBV7-2	.	CASSRNRGGDTEAFF	TGTGCCAGCAGCCGGAACCGGGGGGGAGACACTGAAGCTTTCTTT
.	TRBJ2-3	TRBV5-1	.	CASSAGTSTDTQYF	TGCGCCAGCAGCGCGGGGACTAGCACAGATACGCAGTATTTT
.	TRBJ2-7	TRBV5-6	.	CASSGIKFYEQYF	TGTGCCAGCAGCGGCATTAAATTCTACGAGCAGTACTTC
TRBD1	TRBJ2-1	TRBV6-4	.	CASSLTGSSYNEQFF	TGTGCCAGCTCCTTGACAGGGAGCTCCTACAATGAGCAGTTCTTC
.	TRBJ1-1	TRBV15	.	CATSRDKWMNTEAFF	TGTGCCACCAGCAGAGACAAATGGATGAACACTGAAGCTTTCTTT
TRBD1	TRBJ1-5	TRBV19	.	CASSTHLTGEGYQPQHF	TGTGCCAGTAGTACCCATCTGACAGGGGAGGGCTATCAGCCCCAGCATTTT
.	TRBJ1-2	TRBV19	.	CASSNRDAGYGYTF	TGTGCCAGTAGTAACAGGGACGCGGGCTATGGCTACACCTTC
.	TRBJ1-3	TRBV9	.	CASSVVGLSGNTIYF	TGTGCCAGCAGCGTAGTGGGGCTATCTGGAAACACCATATATTTT
.	TRBJ1-1	TRBV7-9	.	CATSPLNTEAFF	TGTGCCACGTCCCCTCTGAACACTGAAGCTTTCTTT
TRBD1	TRBJ2-7	TRBV6-1	.	CASNEQGSYEQYF	TGTGCCAGCAATGAACAGGGGTCCTACGAGCAGTACTTC
TRBD1	TRBJ1-6	TRBV7-8	.	CASSRWTGSYNSPLHF	TGTGCCAGCAGCCGATGGACAGGCTCCTATAATTCACCCCTCCACTTT
TRBD1	TRBJ1-2	TRBV11-2	.	CASSLYLGTGVKGYTF	TGTGCCAGCAGCTTATATCTGGGGACAGGGGTAAAAGGCTACACCTTC
TRBD2	TRBJ2-7	TRBV24-1	.	CATSERTSGSQYEQYF	TGTGCCACCAGTGAACGGACTAGCGGGAGCCAGTACGAGCAGTACTTC
.	TRBJ1-6	TRBV27	once	CASSLREYDNSPLHF	TGTGCCAGCAGTTTAAGGGAATACGATAATTCACCCCTCCACTTT
TRBD1	TRBJ1-5	TRBV18	.	CASSPQGQGNQPQHF	TGTGCCAGCTCACCCCAAGGACAGGGCAATCAGCCCCAGCATTTT
TRBD1	TRBJ2-7	TRBV14	.	CASSQNRGMIYEQYF	TGTGCCAGCAGCCAAAACAGGGGGATGATCTACGAGCAGTACTTC